This TCR beta chain was sequenced for a study of OX40 agonist ivuxolimab in advanced cancers. Study-level information: It was ivuxolimab, an agonistic anti-OX40 (CD134) antibody, that patients were treated with. Hepatocellular carcinoma, melanoma, renal cell or head and neck cancer occurred in dose-escalation patients.

Collection of blood occurred at baseline, at cycle 4 day 1, and at cycle 7 day 1. Using immunoSEQ multiplex PCR, the repertoire was profiled, and TCRdb retains in-frame clones only, with some absent. The sample has 65,000 to 90,000 clones; 70% to 90% are singletons. J was trimmed by 4 bases and V by 5 bases; bases with no gene match: 8. This CDR3 has 15 residues. Germline values: CDR1 LNHDA, CDR2 SQIVND (reference sequence). This chain uses TRBV19 with TRBJ2-1; 7 nucleotides agree with TRBD2. This sequence originates from an adult with an advanced solid tumor such as melanoma, head and neck, liver or kidney cancer. The specimen comprised CD4+ or CD8+ T cells sorted from blood, sampled in a trial of the OX40 agonist ivuxolimab. The CDR3 is CASSPRGSGYNEQFF. CDR3 in DNA: TGTGCCAGTAGTCCCCGCGGGAGCGGTTACAATGAGCAGTTCTTC.